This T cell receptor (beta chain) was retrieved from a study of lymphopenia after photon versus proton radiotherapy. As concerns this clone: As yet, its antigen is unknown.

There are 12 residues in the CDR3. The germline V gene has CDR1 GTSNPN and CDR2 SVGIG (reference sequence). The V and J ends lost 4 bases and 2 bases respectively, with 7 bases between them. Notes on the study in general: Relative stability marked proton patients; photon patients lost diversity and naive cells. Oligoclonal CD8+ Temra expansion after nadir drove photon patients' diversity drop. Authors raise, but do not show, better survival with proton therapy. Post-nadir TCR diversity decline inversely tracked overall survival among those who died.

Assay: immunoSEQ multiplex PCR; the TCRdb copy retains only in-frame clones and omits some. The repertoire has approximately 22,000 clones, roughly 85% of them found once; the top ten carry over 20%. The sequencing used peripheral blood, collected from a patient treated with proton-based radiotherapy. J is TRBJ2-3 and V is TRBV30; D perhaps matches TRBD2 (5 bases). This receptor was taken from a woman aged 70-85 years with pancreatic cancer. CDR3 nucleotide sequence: TGTGCCTGGACAGCGGACACAGATACGCAGTATTTT. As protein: CAWTADTDTQYF.